These 19 T cell receptor beta chains were sequenced from one sample in a study of cytomegalovirus exposure and HLA in healthy donors (dated by TCRdb to about 2017). The library was built by means of the immunoSEQ multiplex PCR assay. For the multiplex PCR, a mixture combining 60 forward primers for TCR Vbeta segments and 13 reverse primers for TCR Jbeta segments was used. TCRdb retrieved this table from immuneACCESS and kept in-frame rearrangements only. Not all clones are present; in checked studies, unresolved V genes account for under half, and no reason is known for the remainder. For this sample there are 180,000 or so clones; around 80% appear just once. Jointly, the top ten make up about 2.1% of the sample. The sample consisted of PBMCs. The receptors stem from a woman aged 25 to 39 in good health and CMV-seronegative.

V usage is TRBV7-8 and J usage is TRBJ2-3, with 13 positions matching TRBD2. CDR1 is SGHVS and CDR2 is FQNEAQ in the germline V gene. Trimming took 5 bases from V and 6 from J; bases not matched to a gene: 5. The CDR3 has 15 amino acids. CDR3 DNA sequence: TGTGCCAGCAGCCAACTAGCGGGGGGGCGGGATACGCAGTATTTT. Residues: CASSQLAGGRDTQYF.

The DNA of the CDR3 is TGCGCCAGCAGCCACGGACTAGCTGCTCGGACAGATACGCAGTATTTT. As protein: CASSHGLAARTDTQYF. The genes are TRBV4-3 and TRBJ2-3; 8 bases line up with TRBD2. V shed 3 bases, J shed 3 bases, and the junction held 8 bases outside the gene matches. The CDR3 spans 16 residues. Looked up from germline, CDR1 is LGHNA and CDR2 is YSLEER.

J is TRBJ2-3 and V is TRBV10-3; 7 bases match TRBD2. CDR1 ENHRY and CDR2 SYGVKD come from the germline V gene. V lost 4 bases, J lost 1 base, and 2 bases stayed unmatched. The CDR3 runs to 14 residues. This chain's CDR3 is CAISGGGGTDTQYF. For the CDR3, the DNA is TGTGCCATCAGTGGGGGGGGTGGCACAGATACGCAGTATTTT.

V gene TRBV18 combines with J gene TRBJ2-2, with D unresolved. The V end lost 1 base, the J end lost 1 base, and 7 bases lay between the germline ends. Looked up from germline, CDR1 is KGHSH and CDR2 is LQKENI. The CDR3 is 15 amino acids. In nucleotides, the CDR3 is TGTGCCAGCTCACCACTAACGGGGAACACCGGGGAGCTGTTTTTT. It codes for CASSPLTGNTGELFF. Together with reference TRBV18 and TRBJ2-2, the CDR3 gives the full variable domain: NAGVMQNPRHLVRRRGQEARLRCSPMKGHSHVYWYRQLPEEGLKFMVYLQKENIIDESGMPKERFSAEFPKEGPSILRIQQVVRGDSAAYFCASSPLTGNTGELFFGEGSRLTVL.

The rearrangement joins TRBV6-6 to TRBJ1-5, with unresolved D. Germline CDR1 MNHNY, CDR2 SVGAGI (reference sequence). The CDR3 spans 13 residues. Trimming removed 8 bases from V and 0 bases from J, with 8 bases in between. The CDR3 region has the DNA TGTGCCAGCGACACGTATAGCAATCAGCCCCAGCATTTT. Residues: CASDTYSNQPQHF.

The chain uses TRBV25-1 and TRBJ1-5; 7 bases fit TRBD1. CDR1 is MGHDK and CDR2 is SYGVNS in the germline V gene. Losses at the gene ends were 8 bases for V and 5 bases for J; bases not matched to a gene: 9. This CDR3 comprises 14 residues. The CDR3 DNA sequence: TGTGCCAGCTGCCCGCAGGGGGGCGATCAGCCCCAGCATTTT. It codes for CASCPQGGDQPQHF.

The chain uses TRBV7-8 and TRBJ1-2; TRBD1 matches 7 bases. There are 13 residues in the CDR3. The germline V gene encodes CDR1 SGHVS and CDR2 FQNEAQ. V dropped 1 base and J dropped 5; count of bases not matched to a gene: 1. The CDR3 DNA reads TGTGCCAGCAGCTTAGGGGACAGTTATGGCTACACCTTC. It yields the protein CASSLGDSYGYTF.

The chain combines TRBV10-3 with TRBJ2-3; no reliable D call. The germline V and J ends were trimmed by 11 bases and 0 bases, with 15 bases remaining between them. The CDR3 is 14 amino acids. Germline V gene lookup returns CDR1 ENHRY and CDR2 SYGVKD. In DNA form, the CDR3 reads TGTGCCTCCCGGTCGCTCACTAGCACAGATACGCAGTATTTT. This translates into CASRSLTSTDTQYF.

The chain employs TRBV19 and TRBJ1-5; 7 nucleotides line up with TRBD1. After removal of 3 bases from V and 3 bases from J, the junction contained 8 bases not matched to a gene. CDR3 length equals 16 residues. The germline V gene encodes CDR1 LNHDA and CDR2 SQIVND (reference sequence). The CDR3 coding sequence is TGTGCCAGTAGTATGGGGGACAGACAACCCAATCAGCCCCAGCATTTT. The encoded protein is CASSMGDRQPNQPQHF.

The chain couples TRBV5-1 to TRBJ1-2, with 8 bases aligning to TRBD1. V lost 4 bases and J lost 8; bases outside the gene matches: 10. The CDR3 extends over 14 amino acids. Germline CDR1 is SGHRS and CDR2 is YFSETQ. CDR3 sequence: CASSEGQGTGGYTF. CDR3 nucleotides: TGCGCCAGCAGCGAAGGACAGGGCACGGGAGGCTACACCTTC.

CDR3 DNA: TGTGCCAGCAAGAGGACAGTGAACACTGAAGCTTTCTTT. Translated, it gives CASKRTVNTEAFF. This chain joins TRBV6-4 and TRBJ1-1; tentatively, D is TRBD1 (6 bases). With 7 bases removed from V and 0 bases from J, the gap between germline ends came to 9 bases. This CDR3 region has 13 residues. The germline V gene has CDR1 MRHNA and CDR2 SNTAGT.

This clone was seen only a few times. The rearrangement links TRBV7-6 to TRBJ2-3, with TRBD2 as a possible D gene (6 bases). The CDR3 sequence is 17 residues long. The V end was cut by 1 base, the J end by 3 bases, with 17 bases between. Germline V gene data show CDR1 as SGHVS and CDR2 as FNYEAQ. The DNA for the CDR3 is TGTGCCAGCAGCTTAGGGGGGGTTGGGGTTGGGACAGATACGCAGTATTTT. Translating gives CASSLGGVGVGTDTQYF.

V usage is TRBV4-3 and J usage is TRBJ2-7; 8 nucleotides agree with TRBD2. Trimming removed 3 bases from V and 0 bases from J; junction bases left unmatched: 7. CDR1 is LGHNA, CDR2 YSLEER, per germline. This CDR3 has 16 amino acids. This chain's CDR3 is CASSHDSGAPSYEQYF. DNA of the CDR3: TGCGCCAGCAGCCATGATAGCGGGGCGCCCTCCTACGAGCAGTACTTC.

This rearrangement joins TRBV5-1 to TRBJ1-2; 7 nucleotides line up with TRBD1. Germline CDR1 reads SGHRS; CDR2 reads YFSETQ. Trimming cost V 4 bases and J 8 bases; bases outside gene matches: 8. The CDR3 has 13 amino acids. Written as DNA, the CDR3 is TGCGCCAGCAGCGCCGACAGGGTAGAGGGCTACACCTTC. Encoded protein: CASSADRVEGYTF.

This chain uses TRBV6-4 with TRBJ2-2, with 7 bases aligning to TRBD1. The V segment lost 5 bases and the J segment 3 bases; nucleotides outside the gene matches: 9. This CDR3 is 16 amino acids long. Germline V gene lookup returns CDR1 MRHNA and CDR2 SNTAGT. The CDR3 region is CASSPDRPEYTGELFF. CDR3 nucleotide sequence: TGTGCCAGCAGTCCGGACAGGCCGGAATACACCGGGGAGCTGTTTTTT.

This clone has more than one count but fewer than ten. This sequence joins TRBV5-1 and TRBJ2-5; D may be TRBD2 (5 bases). The V end was cut by 4 bases, the J end by 1 base, with 11 bases between. Germline CDR1 is SGHRS and CDR2 is YFSETQ. The CDR3 loop spans 14 amino acids. The CDR3 coding sequence is TGCGCCAGCAGCCCGGATACTAGCCAAGAGACCCAGTACTTC. Its protein product is CASSPDTSQETQYF.

The chain has TRBV4-1 and TRBJ2-3; D is unresolved. The CDR3 covers 15 residues. Trimming removed 0 bases from V and 2 bases from J, with 9 bases in between. Germline assignment: CDR1 MGHRA and CDR2 YSYEKL. CDR3 nucleotides: TGCGCCAGCAGCCAAGAGGCACAGACCACAGATACGCAGTATTTT. Protein product: CASSQEAQTTDTQYF.

This clone showed up just a few times. The chain couples TRBV4-1 to TRBJ1-4; tentative D call: TRBD1 (5 bases). CDR1 is MGHRA and CDR2 is YSYEKL in the germline V gene. V shed 0 bases and J shed 4 bases, with 12 bases lying between them. The CDR3 consists of 16 residues. CDR3 in DNA: TGCGCCAGCAGCCAAGATGTGGGACTTCTTAATGAAAAACTGTTTTTT. Encoded protein: CASSQDVGLLNEKLFF.

This chain connects TRBV5-1 to TRBJ1-1, with unresolved D. This CDR3 has 15 amino acids. From germline, CDR1 is SGHRS and CDR2 YFSETQ. V lost 0 bases and J 4 bases, leaving 13 bases between the germline ends. The CDR3, as DNA: TGCGCCAGCAGCTTGGAACTGGGAGGCTCCACTGAAGCTTTCTTT. It encodes CASSLELGGSTEAFF.